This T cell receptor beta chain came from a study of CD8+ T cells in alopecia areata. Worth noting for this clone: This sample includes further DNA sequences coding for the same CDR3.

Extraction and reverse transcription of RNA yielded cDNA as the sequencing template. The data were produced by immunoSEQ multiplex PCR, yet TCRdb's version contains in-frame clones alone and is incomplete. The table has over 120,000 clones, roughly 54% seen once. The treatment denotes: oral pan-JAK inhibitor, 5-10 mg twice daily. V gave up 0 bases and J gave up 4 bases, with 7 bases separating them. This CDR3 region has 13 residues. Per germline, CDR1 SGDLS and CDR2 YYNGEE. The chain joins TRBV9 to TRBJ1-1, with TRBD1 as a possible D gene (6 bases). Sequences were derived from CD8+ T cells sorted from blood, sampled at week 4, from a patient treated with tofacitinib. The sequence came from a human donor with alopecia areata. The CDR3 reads CASSVEGGTEAFF. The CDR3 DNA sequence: TGTGCCAGCAGCGTAGAAGGGGGCACTGAAGCTTTCTTT.